One sample yielded the 10 T cell receptor beta chains listed below, sequenced in a study of blood T cell repertoires in COVID-19. Clones were read by immunoSEQ multiplex PCR, and TCRdb kept only the in-frame ones, dropping some. The sample carries around 100,000 clones, about 74% recorded once. Sequencing was carried out using peripheral blood. These TCRs come from a man between 65 and 80 years old with COVID-19, enrolled during active disease.

Notes on this clone: One end of the junction fails to match germline, which may point to a read error. CDR3 in amino acids: CSARALGGVDF. The CDR3 DNA follows: TGCAGTGCTAGAGCCCTCGGGGGGGTCGACTTC. The J gene is TRBJ1-2, the V gene TRBV20-1, with D tentatively TRBD1 (5 bases). This CDR3 contains 11 residues. Germline-derived CDR1 and CDR2 are DFQATT and SNEGSKA (reference sequence).

V gene TRBV4-2 combines with J gene TRBJ2-7, with 12 nucleotides matching TRBD2. Germline CDR1 and CDR2: LGHNA and YNFKEQ. The CDR3 has 19 amino acids. Losses at the gene ends were 1 base for V and 0 bases for J; bases not matched to a gene: 10. CDR3 amino acids: CASSQGLGLAGPSSYEQYF. Written as DNA, the CDR3 is TGTGCCAGCAGCCAAGGATTGGGACTAGCGGGTCCGAGCTCCTACGAGCAGTACTTC.

V gene TRBV28 combines with J gene TRBJ1-5, with D possibly being TRBD1 (5 bases). V gave up 5 bases and J gave up 1 base, with 15 bases separating them. The germline V gene has CDR1 MDHEN and CDR2 SYDVKM. This CDR3 is 16 amino acids long. The CDR3 spells CASSPVGGRSNQPQHF. CDR3 nucleotides: TGTGCCAGCAGTCCCGTCGGGGGGAGAAGCAATCAGCCCCAGCATTTT.

The chain uses TRBV4-2 and TRBJ1-4; TRBD1 matches at 9 bases. CDR1 is LGHNA and CDR2 is YNFKEQ in the germline V gene. J was trimmed by 5 bases and V by 1 base; bases with no gene match: 5. The CDR3 runs 16 residues. CDR3 amino acids: CASSQGTGTGNEKLFF. The CDR3 nucleotides are TGTGCCAGCAGCCAAGGTACCGGGACAGGGAATGAAAAACTGTTTTTT.

This clone showed up just once. This chain links TRBV5-4 with TRBJ1-1; TRBD1 matches 9 bases. This CDR3 region has 13 residues. The trim removed 4 bases at V and 6 bases at J, leaving 4 bases unmatched. CDR1 and CDR2 (germline): SGHNT, YYREEE (reference sequence). This CDR3 is CASSVDRGAEAFF. The CDR3 DNA sequence: TGTGCCAGCAGCGTTGACAGGGGGGCTGAAGCTTTCTTT.

This rearrangement joins TRBV3-1 (or the pseudogene TRBV3-2) to TRBJ1-1; D call uncertain. The CDR3 totals 13 residues. The germline V and J ends were trimmed by 4 bases and 1 base, with 7 bases remaining between them. Germline V lookup: CDR1 LGHDT, CDR2 YNNKEL (reference sequence). CDR3 nucleotides: TGTGCCAGCAGCCGAGCTGAGAACACTGAAGCTTTCTTT. Amino acid sequence: CASSRAENTEAFF.

The table lists this clone with a few counts. V and J are TRBV4-1 and TRBJ1-5, with a possible D match to TRBD1 (5 bases). V lost 1 base and J lost 3, with 19 bases in between. Germline V lookup: CDR1 MGHRA, CDR2 YSYEKL. CDR3 length: 18 residues. This CDR3 is CASSQVFRASRNNQPQHF. For the CDR3, the DNA is TGCGCCAGCAGCCAAGTCTTCAGGGCCAGCCGAAACAATCAGCCCCAGCATTTT.

The chain joins TRBV3-1 (or the pseudogene TRBV3-2) to TRBJ1-1; no definite D call. Germline lookup yields CDR1 LGHDT and CDR2 YNNKEL (reference sequence). V lost 2 bases to trimming and J lost 4 bases, with 8 bases between them. The CDR3 extends over 13 amino acids. For the CDR3, the DNA is TGTGCCAGCAGCCAAACCGACACCACTGAAGCTTTCTTT. This sequence encodes CASSQTDTTEAFF.

This rearrangement joins TRBV5-1 to TRBJ2-7; 8 bases agree with TRBD2. Germline lookup yields CDR1 SGHRS and CDR2 YFSETQ. With V trimmed by 4 bases and J by 0 bases, 3 bases remained unmatched. There are 14 residues in the CDR3. The CDR3 bases are TGCGCCAGCAGCCAGCGGGGGAGCTCCTACGAGCAGTACTTC. It encodes CASSQRGSSYEQYF.

V usage is TRBV5-5 and J usage is TRBJ2-5, with no clear D. Germline lookup yields CDR1 SGHKS and CDR2 YYEKEE (reference sequence). This CDR3 spans 13 amino acids. Trimming shortened V by 2 bases and J by 1 base, and 6 bases separated the two germline ends. Here the CDR3 reads CASSFGTQETQYF. The CDR3 bases are TGTGCCAGCAGCTTCGGTACCCAAGAGACCCAGTACTTC.